A selection of T cell receptor beta chains follows, all from one sample in a study of beta chain features in type 1 diabetes. Sequencing was performed with immunoSEQ multiplex PCR; in TCRdb, only in-frame clones are kept and a portion is missing. Among about 130,000 clones listed, just over 9% were seen once. The specimen sequenced was central memory CD4+ T cells from blood. These receptors were collected from a young man in good health. Each CDR3 is given with its conserved first and last residue. A D gene is named only where the DNA matches it firmly. Not all rows give a size; the values are once, few, many and, for expanded clones, a class.

d_call | clone_size | j_call | v_call | cdr3_length | cdr3_nt | cdr3_aa
- | - | TRBJ1-5 | TRBV6-6 | 14 | TGTGCCAGCAACGGGGGGCAGGGAAGTCAGCCCCAGCATTTT | CASNGGQGSQPQHF
- | few | TRBJ2-3 | TRBV30 | 14 | TGTGCCTGGAGTGTGTTACAGATCACAGATACGCAGTATTTT | CAWSVLQITDTQYF
- | - | TRBJ2-1 | TRBV28 | 14 | TGTGCCAGCAGTTTCACAGACAGAAACAATGAGCAGTTCTTC | CASSFTDRNNEQFF
- | - | TRBJ2-7 | TRBV2 | 13 | TGTGCCAGCAGCCGCCAGGGTGCCTACGAGCAGTACTTC | CASSRQGAYEQYF
- | few | TRBJ2-5 | TRBV4-3 | 13 | TGCGCCAGCAGCCAAGAAGGAGGAGAGACCCAGTACTTC | CASSQEGGETQYF
- | - | TRBJ2-1 | TRBV10-1 | 9 | TGCGCCATCCCCTATGAGCAGTTCTTC | CAIPYEQFF
- | - | TRBJ1-5 | TRBV15 | 14 | TGTGCCACCAGCAGAGAAGACAGGAATCAGCCCCAGCATTTT | CATSREDRNQPQHF
- | many | TRBJ2-5 | TRBV10-3 | 13 | TGTGCCACCAAAACGTTGAGCCAAGAGACCCAGTACTTC | CATKTLSQETQYF
TRBD1 | - | TRBJ1-2 | TRBV28 | 15 | TGTGCCAGCAGTTGGGGGACAGTTCCCTGGGGTGGCTACACCTTC | CASSWGTVPWGGYTF
TRBD2 | - | TRBJ2-3 | TRBV28 | 11 | TGTGCCAGCTCGTGGGCGGGGGGGCAGTATTTT | CASSWAGGQYF
TRBD1 | - | TRBJ1-5 | TRBV7-2 | 14 | TGTGCCAGCAGCTCGGGACAGGGGAATCAGCCCCAGCATTTT | CASSSGQGNQPQHF
TRBD2 | - | TRBJ2-2 | TRBV7-9 | 15 | TGTGCCAGCAGCGGCGGGGGGGCCGACACCGGGGAGCTGTTTTTT | CASSGGGADTGELFF
TRBD1 | - | TRBJ2-3 | TRBV5-1 | 16 | TGCGCCAGCAGCTCAGGACAGGGGAGTAAGGCAGATACGCAGTATTTT | CASSSGQGSKADTQYF
TRBD1 | many | TRBJ1-1 | TRBV11-2 | 14 | TGTGCCAGCAGCTTCAGGACAGGGAATCCTGAAGCTTTCTTT | CASSFRTGNPEAFF
TRBD1 | few | TRBJ2-7 | TRBV2 | 14 | TGTGCCAGCAGTGAGACAGGGGGCGCGGTCAAGCAGTACTTC | CASSETGGAVKQYF
- | - | TRBJ2-7 | TRBV27 | 15 | TGTGCCAGCGGGTCTCTCGGTGGAGGGGTGGGCGAGCAGTACTTC | CASGSLGGGVGEQYF
TRBD2 | few | TRBJ2-1 | TRBV9 | 14 | TGTGCCAGCAGCGTATCGGGACTAGGCGGTGAGCAGTTCTTC | CASSVSGLGGEQFF
TRBD2 | - | TRBJ2-3 | TRBV6-1 | 15 | TGTGCCAGCACCGGTAGCGGGGGGGACACAGATACGCAGTATTTT | CASTGSGGDTDTQYF
- | - | TRBJ1-2 | TRBV7-2 | 12 | TGTGCCAGCAGCTTAGATCAGGGTGGCTACACCTTC | CASSLDQGGYTF
- | - | TRBJ1-1 | TRBV4-3 | 14 | TGCGCCAGCAGCCGACAACAGGGCGGCACTGAAGCTTTCTTT | CASSRQQGGTEAFF